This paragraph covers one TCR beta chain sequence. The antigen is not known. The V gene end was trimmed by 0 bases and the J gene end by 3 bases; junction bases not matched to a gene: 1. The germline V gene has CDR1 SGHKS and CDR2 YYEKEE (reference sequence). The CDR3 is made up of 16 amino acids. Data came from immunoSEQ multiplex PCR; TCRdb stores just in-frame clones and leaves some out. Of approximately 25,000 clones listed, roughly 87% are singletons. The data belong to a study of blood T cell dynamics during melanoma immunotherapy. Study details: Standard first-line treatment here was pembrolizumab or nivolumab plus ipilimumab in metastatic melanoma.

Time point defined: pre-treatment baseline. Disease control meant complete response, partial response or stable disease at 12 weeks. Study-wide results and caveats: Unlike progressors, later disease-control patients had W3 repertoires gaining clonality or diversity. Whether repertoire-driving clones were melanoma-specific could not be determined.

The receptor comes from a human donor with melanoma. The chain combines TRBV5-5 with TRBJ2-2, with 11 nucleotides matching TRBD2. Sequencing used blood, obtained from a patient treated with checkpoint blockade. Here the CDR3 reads CASSLVAGGYTGELFF. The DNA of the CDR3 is TGTGCCAGCAGCTTGGTAGCGGGAGGGTACACCGGGGAGCTGTTTTTT.